The T cell receptor beta chain under discussion was sequenced for a study of T cells in Graves' hyperthyroidism and ophthalmopathy. Comment on this clonotype: Its antigen is as yet unknown.

The CDR3 covers 10 residues. V shed 9 bases, J shed 19 bases, and the junction held 8 bases outside the gene matches. Per germline, CDR1 LNHDA and CDR2 SQIVND (reference sequence). Findings and caveats of the study: Most thyroid-expanded clonotypes above 0.001 were also found in blood.

Stable disease denoted Graves' hyperthyroidism without ophthalmopathy progression within 18 months. Each patient was aged 18 to 65 and had newly diagnosed hyperthyroidism of under 2 months' duration. RNA transcripts yielded amplified TCR beta CDR3 regions. The HTBI set primed first-round TCR CDR3 RT-PCR. TCRdb re-derived calls from the multiplex PCR reads in MiXCR, one entry per CDR3 protein. The profile covers roughly 840,000 distinct CDR3 sequences, with around 39% appearing a single time and approximately 8.7% taken by the ten largest. The clonotype was recovered from a man between 18 and 29 years old with Graves' hyperthyroidism. V and J are TRBV19 and TRBJ2-6, with 8 bases matching TRBD1. The material sequenced was blood. As DNA, the CDR3 is TGTGCCAGCAGGGGGCCAACACCTACTTTC. Its protein product is CASRGPTPTF.